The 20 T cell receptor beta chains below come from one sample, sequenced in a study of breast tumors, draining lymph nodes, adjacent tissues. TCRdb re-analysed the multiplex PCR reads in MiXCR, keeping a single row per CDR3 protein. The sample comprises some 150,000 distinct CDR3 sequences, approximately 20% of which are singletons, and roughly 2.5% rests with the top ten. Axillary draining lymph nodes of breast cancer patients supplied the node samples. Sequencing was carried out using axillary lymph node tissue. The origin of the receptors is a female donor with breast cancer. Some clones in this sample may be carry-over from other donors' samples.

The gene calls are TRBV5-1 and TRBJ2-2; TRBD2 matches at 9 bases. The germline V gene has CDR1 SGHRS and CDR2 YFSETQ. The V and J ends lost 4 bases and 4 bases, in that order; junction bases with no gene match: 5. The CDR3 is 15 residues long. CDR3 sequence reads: CASSPETSGTGELFF. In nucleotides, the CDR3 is TGCGCCAGCAGCCCAGAGACTAGCGGCACCGGGGAGCTGTTTTTT.

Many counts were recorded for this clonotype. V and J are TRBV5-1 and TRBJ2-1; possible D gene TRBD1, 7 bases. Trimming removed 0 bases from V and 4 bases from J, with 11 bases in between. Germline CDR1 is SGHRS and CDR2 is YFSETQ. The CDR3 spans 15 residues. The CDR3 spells CASSLEPGGYNEQFF. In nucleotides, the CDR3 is TGCGCCAGCAGCTTGGAGCCAGGGGGGTACAATGAGCAGTTCTTC.

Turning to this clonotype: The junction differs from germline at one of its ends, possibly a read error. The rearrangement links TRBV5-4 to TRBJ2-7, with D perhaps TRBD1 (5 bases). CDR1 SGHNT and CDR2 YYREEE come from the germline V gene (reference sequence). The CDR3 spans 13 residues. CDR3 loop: CASSLDRSYELYF. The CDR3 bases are TGTGCCAGCAGCTTGGACAGGTCCTACGAGCTGTACTTC.

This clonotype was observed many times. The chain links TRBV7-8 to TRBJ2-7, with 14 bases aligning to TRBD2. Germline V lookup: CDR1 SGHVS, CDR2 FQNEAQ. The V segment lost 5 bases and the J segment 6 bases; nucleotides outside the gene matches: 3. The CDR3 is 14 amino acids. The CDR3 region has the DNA TGTGCCAGCAGCATCGGGACTAGCGGGAGCGAGCAGTACTTC. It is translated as CASSIGTSGSEQYF.

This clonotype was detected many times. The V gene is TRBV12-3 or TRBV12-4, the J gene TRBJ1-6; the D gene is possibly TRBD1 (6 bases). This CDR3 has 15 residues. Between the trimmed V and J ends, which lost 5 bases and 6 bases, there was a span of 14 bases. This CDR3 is CASSLRQVRNSPLHF. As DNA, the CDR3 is TGTGCCAGCAGTCTGAGACAGGTTCGTAATTCACCCCTCCACTTT.

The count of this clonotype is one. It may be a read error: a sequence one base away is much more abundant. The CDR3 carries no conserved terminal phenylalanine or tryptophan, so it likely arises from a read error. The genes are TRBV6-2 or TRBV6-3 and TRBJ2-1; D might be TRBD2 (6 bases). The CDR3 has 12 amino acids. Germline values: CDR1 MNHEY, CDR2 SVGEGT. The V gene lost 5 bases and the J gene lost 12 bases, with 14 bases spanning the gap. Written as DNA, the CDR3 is TGTGCCAGCAGTATTTGGGGGGTGAGGCAGTTCTCC. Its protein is CASSIWGVRQFS.

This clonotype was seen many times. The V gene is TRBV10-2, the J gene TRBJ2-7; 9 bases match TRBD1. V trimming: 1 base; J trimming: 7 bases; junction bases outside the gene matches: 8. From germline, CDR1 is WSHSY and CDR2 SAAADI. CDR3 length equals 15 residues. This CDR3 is CASSELQGASWEQYF. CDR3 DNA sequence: TGCGCCAGCAGTGAGTTACAGGGGGCGTCTTGGGAGCAGTACTTC.

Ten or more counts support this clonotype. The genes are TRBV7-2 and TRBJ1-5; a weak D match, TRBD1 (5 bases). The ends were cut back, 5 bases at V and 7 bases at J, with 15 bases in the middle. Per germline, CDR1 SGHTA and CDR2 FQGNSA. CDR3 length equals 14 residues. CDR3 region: CASSQRVGGQPQHF. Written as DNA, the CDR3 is TGTGCCAGCAGCCAGAGGGTGGGGGGGCAGCCCCAGCATTTT.

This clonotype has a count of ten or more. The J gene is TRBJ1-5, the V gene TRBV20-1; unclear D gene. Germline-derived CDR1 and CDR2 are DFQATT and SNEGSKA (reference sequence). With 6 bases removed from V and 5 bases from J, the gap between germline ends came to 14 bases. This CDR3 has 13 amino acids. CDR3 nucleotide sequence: TGCAGTGCCATGGCAGACGCTGATCAGCCCCAGCATTTT. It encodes CSAMADADQPQHF.

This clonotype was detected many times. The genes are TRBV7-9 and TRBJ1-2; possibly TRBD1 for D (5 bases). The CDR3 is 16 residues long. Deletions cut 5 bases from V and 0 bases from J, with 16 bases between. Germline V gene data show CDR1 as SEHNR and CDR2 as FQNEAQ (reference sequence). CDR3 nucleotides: TGTGCCAGCAGCGAGTGGGACCGACGAACTAACTATGGCTACACCTTC. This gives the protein CASSEWDRRTNYGYTF.

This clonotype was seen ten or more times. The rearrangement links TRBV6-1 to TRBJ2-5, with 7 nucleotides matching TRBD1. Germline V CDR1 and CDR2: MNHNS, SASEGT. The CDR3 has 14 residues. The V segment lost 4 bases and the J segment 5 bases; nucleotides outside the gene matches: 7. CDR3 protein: CASSALTGLETQYF. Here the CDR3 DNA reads TGTGCCAGCAGTGCACTGACAGGGTTGGAGACCCAGTACTTC.

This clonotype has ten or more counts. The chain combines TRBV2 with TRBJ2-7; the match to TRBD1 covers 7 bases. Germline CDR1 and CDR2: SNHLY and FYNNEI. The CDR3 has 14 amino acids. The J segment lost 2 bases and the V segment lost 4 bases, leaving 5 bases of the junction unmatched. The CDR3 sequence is CASSVTGEPYEQYF. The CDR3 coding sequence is TGTGCCAGCAGTGTTACAGGGGAACCCTACGAGCAGTACTTC.

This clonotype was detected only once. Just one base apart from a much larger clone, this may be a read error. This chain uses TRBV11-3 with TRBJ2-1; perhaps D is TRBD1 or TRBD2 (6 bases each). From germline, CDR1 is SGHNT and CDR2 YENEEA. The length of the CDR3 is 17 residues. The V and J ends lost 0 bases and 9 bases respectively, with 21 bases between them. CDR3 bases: TGTGCCAGCAGCTTAGAGGTAGGCTGGAGCGGAGGGGGTGAGCAGTTCTTC. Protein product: CASSLEVGWSGGGEQFF.

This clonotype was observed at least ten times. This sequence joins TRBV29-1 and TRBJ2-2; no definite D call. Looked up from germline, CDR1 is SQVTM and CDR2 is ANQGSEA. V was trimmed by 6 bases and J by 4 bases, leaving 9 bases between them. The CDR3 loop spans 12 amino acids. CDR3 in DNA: TGCAGCGTCCCGGATCGCACCGGGGAGCTGTTTTTT. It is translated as CSVPDRTGELFF.

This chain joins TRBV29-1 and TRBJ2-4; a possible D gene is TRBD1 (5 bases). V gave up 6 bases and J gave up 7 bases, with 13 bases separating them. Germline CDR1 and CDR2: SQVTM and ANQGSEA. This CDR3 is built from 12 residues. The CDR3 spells CSVVGVLNIQYF. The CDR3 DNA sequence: TGCAGCGTAGTAGGGGTACTGAACATTCAGTACTTC.

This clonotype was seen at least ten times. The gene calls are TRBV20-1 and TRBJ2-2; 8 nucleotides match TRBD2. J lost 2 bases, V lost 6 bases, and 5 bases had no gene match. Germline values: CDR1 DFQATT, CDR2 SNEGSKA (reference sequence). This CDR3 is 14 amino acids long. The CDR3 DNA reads TGCAGTGCGGTGGGACTAGAAAACACCGGGGAGCTGTTTTTT. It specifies CSAVGLENTGELFF.

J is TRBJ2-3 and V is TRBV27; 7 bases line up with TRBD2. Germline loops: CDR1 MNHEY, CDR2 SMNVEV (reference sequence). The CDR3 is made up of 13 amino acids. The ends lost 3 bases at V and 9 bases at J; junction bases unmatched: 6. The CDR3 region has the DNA TGTGCCAGCAGTTTCCCGGGAGGCTCGACGCAGTATTTT. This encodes CASSFPGGSTQYF.

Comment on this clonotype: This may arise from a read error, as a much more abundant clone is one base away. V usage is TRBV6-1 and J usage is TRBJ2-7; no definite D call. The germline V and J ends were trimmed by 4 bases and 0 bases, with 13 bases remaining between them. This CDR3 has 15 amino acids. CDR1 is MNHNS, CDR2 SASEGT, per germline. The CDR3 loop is CASSAINGSSYEQYF. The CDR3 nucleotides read TGTGCCAGCAGTGCCATTAACGGTAGCTCCTACGAGCAGTACTTC.

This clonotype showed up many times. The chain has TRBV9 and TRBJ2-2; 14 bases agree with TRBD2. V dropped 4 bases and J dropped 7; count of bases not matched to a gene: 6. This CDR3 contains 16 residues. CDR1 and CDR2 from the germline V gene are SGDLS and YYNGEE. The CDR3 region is CASSPRLAGGHGELFF. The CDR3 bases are TGTGCCAGCAGCCCTCGACTAGCGGGAGGGCACGGGGAGCTGTTTTTT.

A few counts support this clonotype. The CDR3 is CASSVGGVGETQYF. CDR3 nucleotides: TGTGCCAGCAGTGTGGGAGGGGTCGGCGAGACCCAGTACTTC. The V gene is TRBV25-1, the J gene TRBJ2-5; TRBD2 aligns across 7 bases. Germline CDR1 reads MGHDK; CDR2 reads SYGVNS. Losses at the gene ends were 4 bases for V and 5 bases for J; bases not matched to a gene: 7. The CDR3 length is 14 residues.